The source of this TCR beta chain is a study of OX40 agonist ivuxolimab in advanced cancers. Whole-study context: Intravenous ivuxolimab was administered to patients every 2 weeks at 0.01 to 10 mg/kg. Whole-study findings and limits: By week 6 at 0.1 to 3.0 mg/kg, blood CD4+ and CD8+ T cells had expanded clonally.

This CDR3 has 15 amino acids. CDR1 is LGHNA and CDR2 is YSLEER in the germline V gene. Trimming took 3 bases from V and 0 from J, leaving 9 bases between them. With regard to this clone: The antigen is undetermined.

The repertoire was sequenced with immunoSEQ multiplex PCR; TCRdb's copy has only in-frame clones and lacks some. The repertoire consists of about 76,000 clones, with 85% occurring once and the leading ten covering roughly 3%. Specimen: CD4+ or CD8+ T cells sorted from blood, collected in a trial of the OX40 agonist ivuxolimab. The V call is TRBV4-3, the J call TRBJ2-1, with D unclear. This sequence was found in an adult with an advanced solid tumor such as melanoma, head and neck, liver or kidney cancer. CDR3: CASSQTASSYNEQFF. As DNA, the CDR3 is TGCGCCAGCAGCCAGACTGCGAGCTCCTACAATGAGCAGTTCTTC.